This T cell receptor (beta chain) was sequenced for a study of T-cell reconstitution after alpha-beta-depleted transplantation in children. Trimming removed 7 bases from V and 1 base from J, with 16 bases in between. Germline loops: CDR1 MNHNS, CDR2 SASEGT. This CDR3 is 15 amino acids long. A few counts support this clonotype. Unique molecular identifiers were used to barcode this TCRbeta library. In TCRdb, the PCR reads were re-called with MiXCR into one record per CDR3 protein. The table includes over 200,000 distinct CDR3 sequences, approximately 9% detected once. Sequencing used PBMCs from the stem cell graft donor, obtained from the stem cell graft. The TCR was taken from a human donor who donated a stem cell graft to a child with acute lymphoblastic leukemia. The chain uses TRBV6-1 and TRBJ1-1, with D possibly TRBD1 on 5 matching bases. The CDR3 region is CASTPDLGTNTEAFF. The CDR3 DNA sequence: TGTGCCAGCACCCCCGACTTAGGGACGAACACTGAAGCTTTCTTT.